Listed below are T cell receptor beta chains from one sample, sequenced in a study of T cells in Graves' hyperthyroidism and ophthalmopathy. TCRdb independently ran MiXCR on the multiplex PCR reads; one entry per CDR3 protein. The sample holds roughly 640,000 distinct CDR3 sequences, about a sixth seen once. Sequencing input: blood. The source is a middle-aged woman with Graves' ophthalmopathy. Each CDR3 is given with its conserved first and last residue. Fields, in order: J gene, D gene, V gene, clone size, CDR3 DNA, CDR3 protein. The D gene is left open where the match is weak. Clone size is given for some rows only: seen once, a few or many times, or a class if the clone is expanded.

TRBJ2-7 | NA | TRBV28 | NA | TGTGCCAGCAGACCTAGGGGGGAGAGCTACGAGCAGTACTTC | CASRPRGESYEQYF
TRBJ1-5 | NA | TRBV28 | NA | TGTGCCAGCAGGTCAGATCAGCCCCAGCATTTT | CASRSDQPQHF
TRBJ2-1 | TRBD2 | TRBV7-3 | NA | TGTGCCAGCAGCCAGCTAGCGGGAGGCCCCAGGAGTGAGCAGTTCTTC | CASSQLAGGPRSEQFF
TRBJ2-1 | TRBD2 | TRBV7-3 | many | TGTGCCAGCAGCTTTTCCGGGACTAGCCGAAATGAGCAGTTCTTC | CASSFSGTSRNEQFF
TRBJ1-2 | TRBD1 | TRBV20-1 | many | TGCAGTGCTAGGTCGGACCGGGACAGGGTAATCGCTAACTATGGCTACACCTTC | CSARSDRDRVIANYGYTF
TRBJ1-2 | NA | TRBV10-3 | many | TGTGCCATCAGTGAGTCGGGGTTCTACACCTTC | CAISESGFYTF
TRBJ2-7 | TRBD2 | TRBV3-1 | NA | TGTGCCAGCAGCCAAGATCGGGTAGCGGGCAAGCAGTACTTC | CASSQDRVAGKQYF
TRBJ2-1 | NA | TRBV6-6 | many | TGTGCCAGCAGTTACGGCGTGGGATCAGGGAATGAGCAGTTCTTC | CASSYGVGSGNEQFF
TRBJ2-2 | NA | TRBV30 | many | TGTGCCTGGAGTCTACACGAAGGGACCGGGGAGCTGTTTTTT | CAWSLHEGTGELFF
TRBJ2-3 | NA | TRBV7-2 | few | TGTGCCAGCAGCTTACGGGCTAGAGGGGGATCGCGCACAGATACGCAGTATTTT | CASSLRARGGSRTDTQYF
TRBJ2-7 | NA | TRBV27 | many | TGTGCCAGCAGTTTATCACAGGACACCTACGAGCAGTACTTC | CASSLSQDTYEQYF
TRBJ2-3 | TRBD2 | TRBV15 | NA | TGTGCCACCAGCATGCAGCGGGACGGAGATACGCAGTATTTT | CATSMQRDGDTQYF
TRBJ1-1 | NA | TRBV5-1 | many | TGCGCCAGCAACCCTGTAGGCGGATTGAACACTGAAGCTTTCTTT | CASNPVGGLNTEAFF
TRBJ1-1 | TRBD1 | TRBV4-1 | few | TGCGCCAGCAGCGATATTACAGGGGACACTGAAGCTTTCTTT | CASSDITGDTEAFF
TRBJ2-1 | TRBD2 | TRBV6-2/TRBV6-3 | NA | TGTGCCAGCAGTTACCTAGAGGGAGGGCACTACAATGAGCAGTTCTTC | CASSYLEGGHYNEQFF
TRBJ2-1 | NA | TRBV5-1 | many | TGCGCCAGCAGAAGACTCCCGAATGACGGCAATGAGCAGTTCTTC | CASRRLPNDGNEQFF
TRBJ2-5 | NA | TRBV20-1 | many | TGCAGTGCTCCTGGGGGCGGGAGTCGGGAGACCCAGTACTTC | CSAPGGGSRETQYF
TRBJ2-1 | TRBD1 | TRBV18 | many | TGTGCCAGCTCGGAATACAGGGGACGTTCGAATGAGCAGTTCTTC | CASSEYRGRSNEQFF
TRBJ2-5 | NA | TRBV30 | many | TGTGCCTGGAGTACTGGGACCGTAGGGACCCAGTACTTC | CAWSTGTVGTQYF
TRBJ2-3 | NA | TRBV7-2 | many | TGTGCCAGCAGTTACTCCGGGTGGGGAGATACGCAGTATTTT | CASSYSGWGDTQYF
TRBJ2-5 | TRBD2 | TRBV5-1 | NA | TGCGCCAGCAGCTTGGAGGCGGGGGGGAACCAAGAGACCCAGTACTTC | CASSLEAGGNQETQYF
TRBJ2-7 | NA | TRBV18 | many | TGTGCCAGCTCACCGGTGGGCAACGAGCAGTACTTC | CASSPVGNEQYF
TRBJ1-5 | TRBD1 | TRBV5-6 | many | TGTGCCAGCAGCTTGTTTCAGCCAGGCAGGGGGGATCAGCCCCAGCATTTT | CASSLFQPGRGDQPQHF
TRBJ1-3 | NA | TRBV11-2 | many | TGTGCCAGCAGCCTCAGGGTGTCGGGAAACACCATATATTTT | CASSLRVSGNTIYF
TRBJ1-4 | NA | TRBV5-1 | NA | TGCGCCAGCAGCCTGACCGGGTCGGGTGAAAAACTGTTTTTT | CASSLTGSGEKLFF
TRBJ2-7 | TRBD2 | TRBV28 | NA | TGTGCCAGCAGTCCTGCAGCGGGAGCTATGCGCGAGCAGTACTTC | CASSPAAGAMREQYF
TRBJ2-5 | NA | TRBV2 | NA | TGTGCCAGCAGTGAAAATGGGGGGGAGACCCAGTACTTC | CASSENGGETQYF
TRBJ2-5 | NA | TRBV12-3/TRBV12-4 | many | TGTGCCAGCAGTTTAGATCTTGGCGAGACCCAGTACTTC | CASSLDLGETQYF
TRBJ2-7 | NA | TRBV5-4 | NA | TGTGCCAGCAGCGTACAGGGTTCCTACGAGCAGTACTTC | CASSVQGSYEQYF
TRBJ2-7 | TRBD1 | TRBV28 | few | TGTGCCAGCAGTACTCCCGGGACAGGGCATTACGAGCAGTACTTC | CASSTPGTGHYEQYF
TRBJ2-1 | NA | TRBV5-1 | NA | TGCGCCAGCAGCTTGGCCGGTGGGTCACAGGGTTACAATGAGCAGTTCTTC | CASSLAGGSQGYNEQFF
TRBJ1-1 | NA | TRBV5-1 | many | TGCGCCAGCAGCTTGGATCAATTTGAAGCTTTCTTT | CASSLDQFEAFF
TRBJ2-2 | TRBD2 | TRBV11-2 | NA | TGTGCCAGCAGCCTGGGACTAGCGAGGACCGGGGAGCTGTTTTTT | CASSLGLARTGELFF
TRBJ2-3 | NA | TRBV30 | few | TGTGCATCAGAGGTTGGTGATACGCAGTATTTT | CASEVGDTQYF
TRBJ2-1 | TRBD2 | TRBV28 | NA | TGTGCCAGCAGACCAGCGGGAGGTTATAAGTTCTTC | CASRPAGGYKFF
TRBJ2-1 | NA | TRBV7-9 | many | TGTGCCAGTACAGGGACGGACTACAATGAGCAGTTCTTC | CASTGTDYNEQFF
TRBJ2-1 | NA | TRBV7-9 | NA | TGTGCCAGCAACGCTCCCATTGGCGGACTATCCTACAATGAGCAGTTCTTC | CASNAPIGGLSYNEQFF
TRBJ2-3 | NA | TRBV3-1 | many | TGTGCCAGCAGCCAGTCGGTAGATACGCAGTATTTT | CASSQSVDTQYF
TRBJ2-1 | TRBD2 | TRBV7-9 | few | TGTGCCAGCAGCTTAGCGCAAGCGGGAGGGGGGTTCTTC | CASSLAQAGGGFF
TRBJ2-1 | NA | TRBV3-1 | few | TGTGCCAGCAGCCGGGAGGGGGTCAGCTCCTACAATGAGCAGTTCTTC | CASSREGVSSYNEQFF
TRBJ1-4 | NA | TRBV12-3/TRBV12-4 | NA | TGTGCCAGCAGTTCATCCATCCTCCCCCATGAAAAACTGTTTTTT | CASSSSILPHEKLFF
TRBJ2-3 | NA | TRBV20-1 | few | TGCAGTGCGAAAGATCACTATCAGAATACGCAGTATTTT | CSAKDHYQNTQYF
TRBJ2-3 | NA | TRBV20-1 | NA | TGCAGTGCTCCCGGAACCTCGGCCGTAGATACGCAGTATTTT | CSAPGTSAVDTQYF
TRBJ2-7 | NA | TRBV27 | many | TGTGCCAGCAGCGACATCGGACGGCCCTACGAGCAGTACTTC | CASSDIGRPYEQYF
TRBJ2-7 | NA | TRBV14 | NA | TGTGCCAGCAGCCAAGAGGTGGGCTACTCCTACGAGCAGTACTTC | CASSQEVGYSYEQYF
TRBJ1-3 | TRBD1 | TRBV3-1 | many | TGTGCCAGCAGCCAAGCCCAGGGGGGGAACACCATATATTTT | CASSQAQGGNTIYF
TRBJ1-6 | TRBD1 | TRBV19 | few | TGTGCCAGTAGTCCGGACGCAGGGGGTTCACCCCTCCACTTT | CASSPDAGGSPLHF
TRBJ2-5 | NA | TRBV14 | NA | TGTGCCAGCAGCCAGGGACGCCTGATTCAAGAGACCCAGTACTTC | CASSQGRLIQETQYF
TRBJ2-3 | TRBD2 | TRBV18 | many | TGTGCCAGCTCACCGTTTAGCGGGGCAACAGATACGCAGTATTTT | CASSPFSGATDTQYF
TRBJ1-1 | NA | TRBV2 | many | TGTGCCAGCAGTGACACAACGAACACTGAAGCTTTCTTT | CASSDTTNTEAFF
TRBJ1-5 | TRBD1 | TRBV18 | many | TGTGCCAGCTCACCGGGGACAGGGACCAATCAGCCCCAGCATTTT | CASSPGTGTNQPQHF
TRBJ2-3 | NA | TRBV7-2 | many | TGTGCCAGCAGCTTAAGGATCACTCCGAGGGCAGATACGCAGTATTTT | CASSLRITPRADTQYF
TRBJ2-3 | TRBD2 | TRBV28 | NA | TGTGCCAGCAGTGTGGGACTAGCGGGGATAGATACGCAGTATTTT | CASSVGLAGIDTQYF